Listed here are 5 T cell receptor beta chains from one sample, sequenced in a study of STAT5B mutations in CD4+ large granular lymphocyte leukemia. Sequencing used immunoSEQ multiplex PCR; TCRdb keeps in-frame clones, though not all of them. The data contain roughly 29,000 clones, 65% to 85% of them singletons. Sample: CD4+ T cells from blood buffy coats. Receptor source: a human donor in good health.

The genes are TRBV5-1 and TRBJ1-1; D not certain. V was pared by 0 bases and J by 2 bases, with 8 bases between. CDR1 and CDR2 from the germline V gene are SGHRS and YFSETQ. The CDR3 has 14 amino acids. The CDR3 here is CASSLVADNTEAFF. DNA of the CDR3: TGCGCCAGCAGCTTGGTGGCAGACAACACTGAAGCTTTCTTT.

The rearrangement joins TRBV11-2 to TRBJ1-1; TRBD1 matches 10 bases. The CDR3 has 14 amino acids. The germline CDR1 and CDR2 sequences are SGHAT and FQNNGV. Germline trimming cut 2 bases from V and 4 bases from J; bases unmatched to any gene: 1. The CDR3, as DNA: TGTGCCAGCAGCTTATGGACAGGGGGCACTGAAGCTTTCTTT. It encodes CASSLWTGGTEAFF.

CDR3: CASSPMSSGNTIYF. CDR3 bases: TGTGCCAGTAGTCCTATGAGCTCTGGAAACACCATATATTTT. The genes are TRBV19 and TRBJ1-3, with D uncertain. Germline-derived CDR1 and CDR2 are LNHDA and SQIVND (reference sequence). The CDR3 has 14 residues. With 5 bases removed from V and 0 bases from J, the gap between germline ends came to 8 bases.

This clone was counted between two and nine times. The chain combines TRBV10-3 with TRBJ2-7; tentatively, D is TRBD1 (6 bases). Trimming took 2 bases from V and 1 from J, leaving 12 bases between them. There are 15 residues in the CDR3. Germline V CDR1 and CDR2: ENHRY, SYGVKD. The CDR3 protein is CAISEPSTGSYEQYV. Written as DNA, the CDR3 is TGTGCCATCAGTGAGCCGTCGACAGGTTCCTACGAGCAGTACGTC.

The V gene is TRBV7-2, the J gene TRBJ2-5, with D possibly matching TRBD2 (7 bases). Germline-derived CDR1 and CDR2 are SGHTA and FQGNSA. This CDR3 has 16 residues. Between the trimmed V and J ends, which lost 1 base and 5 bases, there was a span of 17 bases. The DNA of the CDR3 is TGTGCCAGCAGCTTAGGGGCGGGGGCCCCTACGGAGACCCAGTACTTC. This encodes CASSLGAGAPTETQYF.